This TCR beta chain was identified in a study of CD8 T cells in Susac syndrome. Roughly 0.45 to 1 ug RNA was reverse transcribed with random hexamers. Coverage of TCR beta CDR3 amplification by immunoSEQ multiplex PCR extended to 54 Vbeta and 13 Jbeta. TCRdb reprocessed the immunoSEQ multiplex PCR reads with MiXCR, giving one entry per CDR3 protein. The table records approximately 300,000 distinct CDR3 sequences, around 91% of them present only once. Treatment-naive patients with stable or active relapsing-remitting disease were the multiple sclerosis controls. The sequenced sample was CD8+ T cells from PBMCs. This TCR came from a human donor with multiple sclerosis.

The CDR3 DNA reads as TGTGCCAGCAGTTCCCCGGACAGGGCCCCCCTATCCTACAATGAGCAGTTCTTC. Its translation is CASSSPDRAPLSYNEQFF. The chain is built from TRBV27 and TRBJ2-1; 8 bases match TRBD1. Trimming took 4 bases from V and 1 from J; bases not matched to a gene: 12. The germline V gene has CDR1 MNHEY and CDR2 SMNVEV (reference sequence). The CDR3 is 18 residues long.